This TCR beta chain originates from a study of identical twins. This clonotype was recorded a few times. As yet, its antigen is unknown. The CDR3 spans 14 residues. V gave up 5 bases and J gave up 8 bases; unmatched junction bases: 6. Germline CDR1 and CDR2: LGHDT and YNNKEL (reference sequence). The study, taken as a whole, reports: Within monozygotic twins, out-of-frame TCR alpha sharing was underestimated by the models. In zero-insertion analyses, partial confounding could arise from invariant MAIT and iNKT cells.

A single record per CDR3 protein comes from TCRdb applying MiXCR to the 5' RACE reads. The profile covers 400,000 to 500,000 distinct CDR3 sequences, with 13% to 15% appearing a single time and 0.95% to 1% taken by the ten largest. These data were likewise used in another study, on yellow fever vaccine responses in identical twins. That investigation notes: On the reported evidence, twins' vaccine T cell responses seemed partly convergent and partly personalized.

Sequenced sample: CD4+ T cells sorted from blood. The rearrangement uses TRBV3-1 and TRBJ1-6, with 7 bases fitting TRBD1. This sequence originates from a woman between 18 and 29 years old in good health. The CDR3 sequence: CASSLPGQHSPLHF. The CDR3 DNA sequence: TGTGCCAGCAGCTTGCCGGGACAGCATTCACCCCTCCACTTT.